The 12 T cell receptor beta chains listed next were all sequenced from one sample in a study of T cell responses to AZD1222 COVID-19 vaccine. The data were produced by immunoSEQ multiplex PCR, yet TCRdb's version contains in-frame clones alone and is incomplete. The data hold about 150,000 clones, with around nine tenths observed a single time. The specimen was peripheral blood, collected on day 0 of AZD1222 vaccination. The receptors come from an adult in good health.

The chain couples TRBV10-3 to TRBJ1-1; D remains ambiguous. CDR3 size: 13 residues. V lost 4 bases to trimming and J lost 1 base, with 7 bases between them. Germline-derived CDR1 and CDR2 are ENHRY and SYGVKD. The CDR3 sequence is CAISGSGNTEAFF. The CDR3 nucleotides are TGTGCCATCAGTGGCTCAGGGAACACTGAAGCTTTCTTT.

The rearrangement joins TRBV6-7 to TRBJ1-2, with TRBD1 matching 9 bases. TRBV6-7 is assigned to the ORF class and has an uncertain function. The CDR3 loop spans 12 amino acids. Trimming cost V 7 bases and J 8 bases; bases outside gene matches: 5. The DNA for the CDR3 is TGTGCCAGCACCGGGACAGGGTACGGCTACACCTTC. Its translation: CASTGTGYGYTF.

The chain uses TRBV3-1 (or the pseudogene TRBV3-2) and TRBJ1-1; D gene unclear. Trimming stripped 6 bases from V and 6 bases from J, with 14 bases between. The CDR3 has 13 amino acids. Looked up from germline, CDR1 is LGHDT and CDR2 is YNNKEL (reference sequence). CDR3 loop: CASRISGFPEAFF. CDR3 DNA sequence: TGTGCCAGCAGAATCTCTGGGTTTCCTGAAGCTTTCTTT.

CDR3 amino acids: CASSLAGGAGYGYTF. CDR3 nucleotide sequence: TGTGCCAGCAGCTTAGCGGGGGGCGCCGGCTATGGCTACACCTTC. The V and J genes are TRBV7-9 and TRBJ1-2, with a tentative D call TRBD1 (6 bases). Germline assignment: CDR1 SEHNR and CDR2 FQNEAQ (reference sequence). The CDR3 length is 15 residues. Trimming left V 0 bases short and J 4 bases short, with 12 bases between.

The chain combines TRBV19 with TRBJ1-2, with D unresolved. Germline V gene lookup returns CDR1 LNHDA and CDR2 SQIVND (reference sequence). Between the trimmed V and J ends, which lost 5 bases and 0 bases, there was a span of 10 bases. This CDR3 region has 14 residues. The DNA of the CDR3 is TGTGCCAGTAGTCTCGAGGCGGCTAACTATGGCTACACCTTC. Translating it yields CASSLEAANYGYTF.

The V and J genes are TRBV28 and TRBJ2-3; tentatively, D is TRBD1 or TRBD2 (5 bases each). This CDR3 has 10 residues. Trimming removed 6 bases at V and 8 bases at J, with 6 bases between. Germline loops: CDR1 MDHEN, CDR2 SYDVKM. DNA for the CDR3: TGTGCCAGCAGGAGGGGTACGCAGTATTTT. This codes for CASRRGTQYF.

The chain combines TRBV6-5 with TRBJ2-1, with TRBD2 identical over 11 bases. The V segment lost 6 bases and the J segment 6 bases; nucleotides outside the gene matches: 7. CDR1 is MNHEY, CDR2 SVGAGI, per germline. The CDR3 totals 15 residues. The chain's CDR3 is CASSRLAGGINEQFF. CDR3 DNA sequence: TGTGCCAGCAGCAGGCTAGCGGGGGGCATCAATGAGCAGTTCTTC.

The V call is TRBV7-8, the J call TRBJ1-2; D remains ambiguous. Trimming pared 2 bases from V and 2 bases from J, leaving 6 bases between. This CDR3 comprises 13 residues. Germline V CDR1 and CDR2: SGHVS, FQNEAQ. Here the CDR3 reads CASSLKRNYGYTF. The CDR3 bases are TGTGCCAGCAGCTTAAAGCGCAACTATGGCTACACCTTC. Full variable domain (outside the CDR3, taken from reference TRBV7-8 and TRBJ1-2): GAGVSQSPRYKVAKRGQDVALRCDPISGHVSLFWYQQALGQGPEFLTYFQNEAQLDKSGLPSDRFFAERPEGSVSTLKIQRTQQEDSAVYLCASSLKRNYGYTFGSGTRLTVV.

The gene calls are TRBV3-1 (or the pseudogene TRBV3-2) and TRBJ2-7, with TRBD2 identical over 15 bases. With V trimmed by 1 base and J by 0 bases, 4 bases remained unmatched. This CDR3 has 18 amino acids. Germline V gives CDR1 LGHDT, CDR2 YNNKEL (reference sequence). The CDR3 region has the DNA TGTGCCAGCAGCCAAGCTGGGACTAGCGGGAGGATCTCCTACGAGCAGTACTTC. It translates to CASSQAGTSGRISYEQYF.

This chain links TRBV24-1 with TRBJ2-3, with D hard to call. This CDR3 spans 13 amino acids. In germline, CDR1 is KGHDR, CDR2 SFDVKD. Trimming cost V 2 bases and J 8 bases, with 10 bases left between them. The CDR3, as DNA: TGTGCCACCAGTGATTCCGATAGATTTACGCAGTATTTT. It yields the protein CATSDSDRFTQYF.

The CDR3 loop reads CAATVGTGVPEQYF. The DNA of the CDR3 is TGCGCCGCCACCGTCGGGACAGGGGTTCCCGAGCAGTACTTC. This chain links TRBV23-1 with TRBJ2-7; 10 bases map to TRBD1. TRBV23-1 is marked as an open reading frame, function uncertain. The CDR3 is 14 amino acids. The V and J ends lost 11 bases and 6 bases, in that order; junction bases with no gene match: 13.

The chain recombines TRBV5-1 with TRBJ2-1; D gene uncertain. The CDR3 extends over 14 amino acids. V shed 0 bases and J shed 8 bases, with 12 bases lying between them. The germline V gene has CDR1 SGHRS and CDR2 YFSETQ. The CDR3 coding sequence is TGCGCCAGCAGCTTGGGACCTCAAGGTGATGAGCAGTTCTTC. This codes for CASSLGPQGDEQFF.